Detailed here is one T cell receptor beta chain. The data belong to a study of blood T cell repertoires in COVID-19. At the level of the study: The samples span acute and convalescent COVID-19 from the United States, Italy and Spain. From T cells, B-cell-depleted T cells, or PBMCs came the material, which was cDNA or gDNA.

This CDR3 has 16 amino acids. Germline lookup yields CDR1 MNHNS and CDR2 SASEGT. Germline trimming cut 1 base from V and 4 bases from J; bases unmatched to any gene: 9. Authors' methods: Amplification from reference gene primers served as the basis for estimated nucleated cell counts. Using immunoSEQ multiplex PCR, the repertoire was profiled, and TCRdb retains in-frame clones only, with some absent. From that table come the V and J calls and clone size; the DNA was used to work out D and trimming. The sample carries about 250,000 clones, about 90% recorded once. The V and J genes are TRBV6-1 and TRBJ2-7; 8 bases are a match to TRBD2. The sequenced sample consisted of peripheral blood. The receptor comes from a man younger than 35 with active or convalescent COVID-19. CDR3 protein: CASSEGLAGNSYEQYF. The CDR3 nucleotides read TGTGCCAGCAGTGAAGGATTAGCGGGGAATTCGTACGAGCAGTACTTC.